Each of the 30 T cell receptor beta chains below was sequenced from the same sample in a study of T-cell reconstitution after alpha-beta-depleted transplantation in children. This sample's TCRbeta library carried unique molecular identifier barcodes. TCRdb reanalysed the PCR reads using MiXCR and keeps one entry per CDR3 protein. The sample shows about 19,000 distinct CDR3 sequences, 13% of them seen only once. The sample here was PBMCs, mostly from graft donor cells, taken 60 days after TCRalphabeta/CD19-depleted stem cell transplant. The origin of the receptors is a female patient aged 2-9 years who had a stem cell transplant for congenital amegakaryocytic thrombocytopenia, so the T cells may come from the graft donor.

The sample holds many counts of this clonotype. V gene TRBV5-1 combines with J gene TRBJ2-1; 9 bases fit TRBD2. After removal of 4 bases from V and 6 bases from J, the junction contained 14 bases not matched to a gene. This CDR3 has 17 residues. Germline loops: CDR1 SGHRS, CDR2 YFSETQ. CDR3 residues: CASSPRLAVGGRNEQFF. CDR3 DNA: TGCGCCAGCAGCCCTAGACTAGCGGTGGGAGGGCGCAATGAGCAGTTCTTC.

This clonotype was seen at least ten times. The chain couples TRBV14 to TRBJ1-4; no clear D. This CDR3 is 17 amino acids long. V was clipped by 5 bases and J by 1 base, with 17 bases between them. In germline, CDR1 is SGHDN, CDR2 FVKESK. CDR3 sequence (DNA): TGTGCCAGCAGCACCCGACGAGGCTTAGGAACTAATGAAAAACTGTTTTTT. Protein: CASSTRRGLGTNEKLFF.

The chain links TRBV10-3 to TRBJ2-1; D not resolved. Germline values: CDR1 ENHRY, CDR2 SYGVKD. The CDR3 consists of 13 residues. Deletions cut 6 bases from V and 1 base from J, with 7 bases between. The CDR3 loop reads CAIRGLSYNEQFF. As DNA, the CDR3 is TGTGCCATCAGGGGTCTATCCTACAATGAGCAGTTCTTC.

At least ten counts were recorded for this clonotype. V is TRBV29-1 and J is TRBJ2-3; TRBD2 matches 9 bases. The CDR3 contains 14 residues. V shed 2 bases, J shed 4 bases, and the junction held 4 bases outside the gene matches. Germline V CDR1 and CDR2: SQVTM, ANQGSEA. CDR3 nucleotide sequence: TGCAGCGTTGAAAGAGCGGGGGGCTCAGATACGCAGTATTTT. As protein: CSVERAGGSDTQYF.

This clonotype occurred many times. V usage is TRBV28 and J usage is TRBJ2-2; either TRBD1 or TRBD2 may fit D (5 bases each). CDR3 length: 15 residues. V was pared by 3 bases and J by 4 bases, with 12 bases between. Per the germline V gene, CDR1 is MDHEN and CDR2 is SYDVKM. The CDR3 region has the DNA TGTGCCAGCAGTTTCAGAAGGGGACGCACCGGGGAGCTGTTTTTT. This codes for CASSFRRGRTGELFF.

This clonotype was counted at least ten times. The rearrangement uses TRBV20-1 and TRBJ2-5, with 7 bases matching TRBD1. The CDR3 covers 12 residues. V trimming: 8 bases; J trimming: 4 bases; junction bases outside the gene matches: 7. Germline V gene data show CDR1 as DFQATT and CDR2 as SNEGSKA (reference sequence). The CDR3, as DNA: TGCAGTTTACAGGGGTTAGCAGAGACCCAGTACTTC. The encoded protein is CSLQGLAETQYF.

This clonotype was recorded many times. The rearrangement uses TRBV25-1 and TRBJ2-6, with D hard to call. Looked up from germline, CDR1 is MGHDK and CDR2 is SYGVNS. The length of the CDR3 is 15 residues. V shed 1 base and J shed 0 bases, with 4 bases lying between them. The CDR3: CASSEWSSGANVLTF. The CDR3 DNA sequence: TGTGCCAGCAGTGAATGGAGCTCTGGGGCCAACGTCCTGACTTTC.

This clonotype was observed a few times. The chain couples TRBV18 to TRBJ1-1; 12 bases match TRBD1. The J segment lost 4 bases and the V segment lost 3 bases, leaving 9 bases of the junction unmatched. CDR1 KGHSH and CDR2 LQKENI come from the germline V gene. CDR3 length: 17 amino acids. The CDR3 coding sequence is TGTGCCAGCTCACCGCCACCGGGACAGGGGGCGGTCACTGAAGCTTTCTTT. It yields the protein CASSPPPGQGAVTEAFF.

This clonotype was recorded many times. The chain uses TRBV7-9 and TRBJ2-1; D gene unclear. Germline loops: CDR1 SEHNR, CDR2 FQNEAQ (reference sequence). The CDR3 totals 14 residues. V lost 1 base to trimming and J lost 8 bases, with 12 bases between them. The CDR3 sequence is CASSLGLSADEQFF. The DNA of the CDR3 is TGTGCCAGCAGCTTAGGGTTATCGGCAGATGAGCAGTTCTTC.

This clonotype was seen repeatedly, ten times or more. CDR3 DNA sequence: TGTGCCAGCAGTGGTCATGGGACAGCGAACACTGAAGCTTTCTTT. Translated: CASSGHGTANTEAFF. The chain carries TRBV28 and TRBJ1-1, with 7 bases that match TRBD1. This CDR3 contains 15 residues. In germline, CDR1 is MDHEN, CDR2 SYDVKM. The ends lost 5 bases at V and 1 base at J; junction bases unmatched: 7.

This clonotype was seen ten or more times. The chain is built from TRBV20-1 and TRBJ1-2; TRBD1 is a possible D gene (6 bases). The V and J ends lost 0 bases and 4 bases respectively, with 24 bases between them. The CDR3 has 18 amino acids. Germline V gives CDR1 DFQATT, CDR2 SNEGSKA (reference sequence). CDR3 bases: TGCAGTGCTAGAGACCGCTTGATGTCGGGGGGCTTAGGCTATGGCTACACCTTC. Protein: CSARDRLMSGGLGYGYTF.

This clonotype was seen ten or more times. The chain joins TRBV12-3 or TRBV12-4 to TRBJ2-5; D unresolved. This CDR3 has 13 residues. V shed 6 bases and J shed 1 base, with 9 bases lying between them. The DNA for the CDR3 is TGTGCCAGCAGCCCAGGAAGCCAAGAGACCCAGTACTTC. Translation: CASSPGSQETQYF.

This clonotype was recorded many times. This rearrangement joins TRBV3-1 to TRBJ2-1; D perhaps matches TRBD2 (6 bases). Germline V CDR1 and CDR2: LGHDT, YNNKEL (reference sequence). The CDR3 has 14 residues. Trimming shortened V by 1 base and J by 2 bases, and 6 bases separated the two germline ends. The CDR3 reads CASSQASAYNEQFF. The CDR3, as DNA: TGTGCCAGCAGCCAAGCTAGCGCCTACAATGAGCAGTTCTTC.

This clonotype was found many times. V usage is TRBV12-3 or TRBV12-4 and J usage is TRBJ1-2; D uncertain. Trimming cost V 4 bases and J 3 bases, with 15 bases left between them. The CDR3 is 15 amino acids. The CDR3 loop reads CASSSTRDLYYGYTF. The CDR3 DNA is TGTGCCAGCAGTTCAACCCGGGATTTGTACTATGGCTACACCTTC.

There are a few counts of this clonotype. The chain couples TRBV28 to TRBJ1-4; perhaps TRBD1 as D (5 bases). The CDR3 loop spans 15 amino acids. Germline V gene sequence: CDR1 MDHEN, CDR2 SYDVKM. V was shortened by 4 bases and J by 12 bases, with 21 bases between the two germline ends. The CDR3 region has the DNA TGTGCCAGCAGTTCAAGGACACAGACCAATGTGGAACTGTTTTTT. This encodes CASSSRTQTNVELFF.

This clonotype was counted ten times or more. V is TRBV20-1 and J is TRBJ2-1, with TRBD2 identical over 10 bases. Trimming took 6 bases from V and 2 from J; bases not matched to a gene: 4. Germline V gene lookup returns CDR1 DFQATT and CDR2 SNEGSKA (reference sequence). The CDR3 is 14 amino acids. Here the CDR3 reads CSAASGRTYNEQFF. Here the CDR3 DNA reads TGCAGTGCAGCTAGCGGGAGAACCTACAATGAGCAGTTCTTC.

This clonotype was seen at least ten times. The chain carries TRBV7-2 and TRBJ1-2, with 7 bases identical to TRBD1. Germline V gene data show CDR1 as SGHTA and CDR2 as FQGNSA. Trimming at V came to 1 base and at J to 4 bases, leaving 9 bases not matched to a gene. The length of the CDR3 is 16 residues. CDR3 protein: CASSLELGTASYGYTF. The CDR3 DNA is TGTGCCAGCAGCTTAGAGCTCGGGACAGCCTCCTATGGCTACACCTTC.

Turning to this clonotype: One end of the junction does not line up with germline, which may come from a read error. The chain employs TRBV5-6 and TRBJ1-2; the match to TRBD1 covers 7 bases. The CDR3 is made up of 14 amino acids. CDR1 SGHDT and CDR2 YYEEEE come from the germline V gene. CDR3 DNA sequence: TGTGCCAGCACCTTACCAAAGGGGGCCTATGGCTCCACCTTC. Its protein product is CASTLPKGAYGSTF.

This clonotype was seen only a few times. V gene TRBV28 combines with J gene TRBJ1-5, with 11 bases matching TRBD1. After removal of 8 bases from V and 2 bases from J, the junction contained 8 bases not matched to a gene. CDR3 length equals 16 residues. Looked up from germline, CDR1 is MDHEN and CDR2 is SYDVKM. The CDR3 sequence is CASSGQGARGNQPQHF. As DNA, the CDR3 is TGTGCCAGCTCCGGACAGGGGGCGCGGGGCAATCAGCCCCAGCATTTT.

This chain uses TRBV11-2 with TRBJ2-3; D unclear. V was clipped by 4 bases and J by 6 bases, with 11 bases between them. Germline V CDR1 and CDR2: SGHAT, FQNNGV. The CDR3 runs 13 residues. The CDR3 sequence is CASSSLGLDTQYF. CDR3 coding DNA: TGTGCCAGCAGCTCCCTCGGGCTTGATACGCAGTATTTT. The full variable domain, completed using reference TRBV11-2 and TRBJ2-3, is EAGVAQSPRYKIIEKRQSVAFWCNPISGHATLYWYQQILGQGPKLLIQFQNNGVVDDSQLPKDRFSAERLKGVDSTLKIQPAKLEDSAVYLCASSSLGLDTQYFGPGTRLTVL.

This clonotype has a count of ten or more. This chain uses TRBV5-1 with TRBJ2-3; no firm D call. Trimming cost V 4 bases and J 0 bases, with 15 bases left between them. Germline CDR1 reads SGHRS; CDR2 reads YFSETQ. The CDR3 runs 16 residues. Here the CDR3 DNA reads TGCGCCAGCAGCCAGGCAGCATTCACTAGCACAGATACGCAGTATTTT. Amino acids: CASSQAAFTSTDTQYF.

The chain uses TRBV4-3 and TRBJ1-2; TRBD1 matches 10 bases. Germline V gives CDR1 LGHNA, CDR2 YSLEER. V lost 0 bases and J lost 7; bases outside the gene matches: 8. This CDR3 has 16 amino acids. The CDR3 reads CASSQEVRDRGGGYTF. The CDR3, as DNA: TGCGCCAGCAGCCAAGAAGTTCGGGACAGGGGTGGTGGCTACACCTTC.

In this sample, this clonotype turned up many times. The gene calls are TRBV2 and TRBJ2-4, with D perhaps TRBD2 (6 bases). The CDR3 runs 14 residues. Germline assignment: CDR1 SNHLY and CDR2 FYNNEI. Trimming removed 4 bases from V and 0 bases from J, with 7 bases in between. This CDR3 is CASSVGGAKNIQYF. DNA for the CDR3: TGTGCCAGCAGTGTGGGGGGAGCCAAAAACATTCAGTACTTC.

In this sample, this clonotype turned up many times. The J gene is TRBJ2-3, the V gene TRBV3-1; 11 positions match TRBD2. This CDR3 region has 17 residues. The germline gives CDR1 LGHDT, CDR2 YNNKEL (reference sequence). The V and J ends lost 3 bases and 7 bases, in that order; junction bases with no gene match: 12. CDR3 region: CASSHQLAGAHSYTQYF. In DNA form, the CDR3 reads TGTGCCAGCAGCCACCAACTAGCGGGAGCCCACTCGTATACGCAGTATTTT.

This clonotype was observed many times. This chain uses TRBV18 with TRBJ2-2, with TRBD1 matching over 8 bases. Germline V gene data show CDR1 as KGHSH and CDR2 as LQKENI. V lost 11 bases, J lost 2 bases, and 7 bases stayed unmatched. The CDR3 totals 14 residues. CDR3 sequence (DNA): TGTGCCGAGCGACAGGGGCCTAACACCGGGGAGCTGTTTTTT. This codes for CAERQGPNTGELFF. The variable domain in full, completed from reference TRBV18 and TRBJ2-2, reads NAGVMQNPRHLVRRRGQEARLRCSPMKGHSHVYWYRQLPEEGLKFMVYLQKENIIDESGMPKERFSAEFPKEGPSILRIQQVVRGDSAAYFCAERQGPNTGELFFGEGSRLTVL.

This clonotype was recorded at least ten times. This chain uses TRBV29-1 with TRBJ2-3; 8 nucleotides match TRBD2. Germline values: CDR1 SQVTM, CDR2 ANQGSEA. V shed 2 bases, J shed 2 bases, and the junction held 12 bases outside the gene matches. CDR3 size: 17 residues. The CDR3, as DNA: TGCAGCGTTGAAAACCCCCCTACTAGCGGCTACACAGATACGCAGTATTTT. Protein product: CSVENPPTSGYTDTQYF.

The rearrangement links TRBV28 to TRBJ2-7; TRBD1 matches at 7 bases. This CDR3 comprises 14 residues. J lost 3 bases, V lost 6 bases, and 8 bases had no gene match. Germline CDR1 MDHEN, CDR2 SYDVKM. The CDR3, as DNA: TGTGCCAGCAGGACCCAGGGGGTTCGCTACGAGCAGTACTTC. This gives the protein CASRTQGVRYEQYF.

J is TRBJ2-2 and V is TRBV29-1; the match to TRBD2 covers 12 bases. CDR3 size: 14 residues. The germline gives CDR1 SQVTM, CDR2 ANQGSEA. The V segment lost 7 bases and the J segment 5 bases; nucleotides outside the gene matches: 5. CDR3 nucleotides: TGCAGCGCCACGACTAGCGGGAGAACCGGGGAGCTGTTTTTT. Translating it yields CSATTSGRTGELFF.

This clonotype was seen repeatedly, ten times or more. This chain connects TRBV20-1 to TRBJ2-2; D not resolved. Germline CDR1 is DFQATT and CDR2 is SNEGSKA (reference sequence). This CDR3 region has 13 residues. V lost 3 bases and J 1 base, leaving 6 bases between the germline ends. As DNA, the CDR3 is TGCAGTGCTAGTAGGCAGAACACCGGGGAGCTGTTTTTT. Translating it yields CSASRQNTGELFF.

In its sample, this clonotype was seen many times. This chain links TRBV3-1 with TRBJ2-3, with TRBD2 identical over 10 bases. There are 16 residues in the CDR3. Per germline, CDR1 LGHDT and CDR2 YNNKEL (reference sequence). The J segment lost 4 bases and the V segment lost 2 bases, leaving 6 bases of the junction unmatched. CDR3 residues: CASSQWSSGSADTQYF. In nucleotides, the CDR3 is TGTGCCAGCAGCCAATGGTCTAGCGGGAGTGCAGATACGCAGTATTTT.